This passage covers 25 T cell receptor beta chains from one sample sequenced in a study of blood T cell repertoires in COVID-19. TCRdb's table, derived via immunoSEQ multiplex PCR, lists solely in-frame clones and lacks some. The sample lists roughly 290,000 clones; about nine tenths were seen once. The specimen sequenced was PBMCs or T cells enriched from blood (not recorded which). All receptors come from a woman between 35 and 50 years old who had recovered from COVID-19.

The chain has TRBV5-1 and TRBJ2-7; tentatively, D is TRBD1 (7 bases). Trimming cost V 4 bases and J 2 bases, with 16 bases left between them. This CDR3 region has 15 residues. The V gene's germline CDR1 is SGHRS and CDR2 YFSETQ. For the CDR3, the DNA is TGCGCCAGCAGCAAAACTTCAGGGGGGCCCTACGAGCAGTACTTC. Encoded protein: CASSKTSGGPYEQYF.

The rearrangement uses TRBV6-2 or TRBV6-3 and TRBJ1-3; possible D gene TRBD1, 5 bases. CDR1 is MNHEY, CDR2 SVGEGT, per germline. Trimming removed 0 bases at V and 2 bases at J, with 11 bases between. The CDR3 runs 16 residues. The CDR3 spells CASSYSGRAAGNTIYF. The CDR3 DNA reads TGTGCCAGCAGTTACTCGGGCAGGGCGGCTGGAAACACCATATATTTT.

The V gene is TRBV2, the J gene TRBJ1-1; TRBD1 agrees at 8 bases. With 8 bases clipped from V and 8 bases from J, the junction kept 4 bases outside the gene matches. There are 11 residues in the CDR3. CDR1 is SNHLY and CDR2 is FYNNEI in the germline V gene. The CDR3 DNA sequence: TGTGCCAGCGATAACAGGGGGGAAGCTTTCTTT. This gives the protein CASDNRGEAFF.

The V and J genes are TRBV7-6 and TRBJ1-5; a possible D gene is TRBD1 (6 bases). Trimming stripped 5 bases from V and 11 bases from J, with 16 bases between. Germline V gene sequence: CDR1 SGHVS, CDR2 FNYEAQ. This CDR3 comprises 13 residues. The CDR3 DNA sequence: TGTGCCAGCAGCGAATCTAGGGGGAAGGCCCAGCATTTT. This translates into CASSESRGKAQHF.

The chain couples TRBV27 to TRBJ2-2; 9 bases agree with TRBD1. The CDR3 covers 15 residues. The germline gives CDR1 MNHEY, CDR2 SMNVEV (reference sequence). The V gene end was trimmed by 1 base and the J gene end by 5 bases; junction bases not matched to a gene: 2. Written as DNA, the CDR3 is TGTGCCAGCAGTTTATTGGGGACAGGGACCGGGGAGCTGTTTTTT. Translation gives CASSLLGTGTGELFF.

This clone was seen once. V gene TRBV4-1 combines with J gene TRBJ2-2; no firm D call. The CDR3 spans 15 residues. V dropped 4 bases and J dropped 6 bases, with 15 bases sitting between them. CDR1 and CDR2 (germline): MGHRA, YSYEKL. In nucleotides, the CDR3 is TGCGCCAGCAGCCTCGATGAGACACTCCCCGGGGAGCTGTTTTTT. It is translated as CASSLDETLPGELFF.

This clone was seen only a few times. This rearrangement joins TRBV18 to TRBJ2-7, with D perhaps TRBD2 (7 bases). This CDR3 has 15 residues. Germline loops: CDR1 KGHSH, CDR2 LQKENI. Between the trimmed V and J ends, which lost 6 bases and 3 bases, there was a span of 18 bases. This CDR3 reads CASSTGGQGIYEQYF. The DNA of the CDR3 is TGTGCCAGCTCGACCGGGGGGCAGGGAATCTACGAGCAGTACTTC.

The chain links TRBV19 to TRBJ2-7; maybe TRBD1 (6 bases). The V and J ends lost 8 bases and 5 bases respectively, with 19 bases between them. The CDR3 is 14 amino acids. Germline CDR1 reads LNHDA; CDR2 reads SQIVND (reference sequence). The CDR3 DNA reads TGTGCCAGTCGGTCCGGGACAACCCTAGACGAGCAGTACTTC. It encodes CASRSGTTLDEQYF.

The chain employs TRBV9 and TRBJ2-1, with 13 bases matching TRBD2. Losses at the gene ends were 3 bases for V and 9 bases for J; bases not matched to a gene: 9. Per germline, CDR1 SGDLS and CDR2 YYNGEE. The CDR3 length is 16 residues. In DNA, the CDR3 is TGTGCCAGCAGCGAGTCCGGACTAGCGGGAGCTCCTGAGCAGTTCTTC. It yields the protein CASSESGLAGAPEQFF.

The V call is TRBV30, the J call TRBJ2-7, with 13 bases matching TRBD2. After removal of 0 bases from V and 7 bases from J, the junction contained 3 bases not matched to a gene. The CDR3 has 14 amino acids. Per the germline V gene, CDR1 is GTSNPN and CDR2 is SVGIG (reference sequence). CDR3 region: CAWSVGTSGVEQYF. CDR3 bases: TGTGCCTGGAGTGTAGGGACTAGCGGGGTTGAGCAGTACTTC. Variable domain in full (rest from reference TRBV30 and TRBJ2-7): SQTIHQWPATLVQPVGSPLSLECTVEGTSNPNLYWYRQAAGRGLQLLFYSVGIGQISSEVPQNLSASRPQDRQFILSSKKLLLSDSGFYLCAWSVGTSGVEQYFGPGTRLTVT.

This sequence joins TRBV4-2 and TRBJ1-2, with D uncertain. This CDR3 spans 14 amino acids. V lost 1 base and J 2 bases, leaving 8 bases between the germline ends. Germline values: CDR1 LGHNA, CDR2 YNFKEQ. This CDR3 is CASSQGGANYGYTF. Here the CDR3 DNA reads TGTGCCAGCAGCCAAGGGGGAGCGAACTATGGCTACACCTTC.

The V gene is TRBV5-1, the J gene TRBJ1-2; D unresolved. The CDR3 sequence is 16 residues long. From germline, CDR1 is SGHRS and CDR2 YFSETQ. The V gene lost 1 base and the J gene lost 7 bases, with 20 bases spanning the gap. CDR3: CASSLNTDSSGGGYTF. In DNA, the CDR3 is TGCGCCAGCAGCTTGAATACGGACTCCTCGGGTGGTGGCTACACCTTC.

The rearrangement joins TRBV18 to TRBJ1-1; 8 nucleotides agree with TRBD1. CDR1 KGHSH and CDR2 LQKENI come from the germline V gene. The CDR3 is made up of 16 amino acids. With V trimmed by 3 bases and J by 4 bases, 10 bases remained unmatched. This CDR3 is CASSPRTGKDGTEAFF. CDR3 coding DNA: TGTGCCAGCTCACCCCGGACAGGGAAGGATGGCACTGAAGCTTTCTTT.

The J gene is TRBJ1-2, the V gene TRBV4-1; 8 positions match TRBD1. The CDR3 consists of 14 residues. Germline V CDR1 and CDR2: MGHRA, YSYEKL. J was trimmed by 7 bases and V by 6 bases; bases with no gene match: 10. The CDR3: CASRSVGQGGGYTF. As DNA, the CDR3 is TGCGCCAGCAGATCCGTAGGACAGGGCGGTGGCTACACCTTC.

This chain connects TRBV29-1 to TRBJ1-1; TRBD1 agrees at 7 bases. V was clipped by 5 bases and J by 6 bases; unmatched bases: 12. This CDR3 contains 14 residues. From germline, CDR1 is SQVTM and CDR2 ANQGSEA. The CDR3 nucleotides read TGCAGCGTTCAACAGGGGACCTATAGGTCTGAAGCTTTCTTT. Amino acid sequence: CSVQQGTYRSEAFF.

V usage is TRBV5-6 and J usage is TRBJ1-5; tentative D call: TRBD1 (5 bases). CDR1 is SGHDT and CDR2 is YYEEEE in the germline V gene. This CDR3 comprises 14 residues. Trimming removed 1 base at V and 4 bases at J, with 9 bases between. CDR3 in DNA: TGTGCCAGCAGCTTGAGGGGTTTTAATCAGCCCCAGCATTTT. This encodes CASSLRGFNQPQHF.

The chain carries TRBV6-5 and TRBJ2-1; 10 nucleotides match TRBD2. Germline V gene data show CDR1 as MNHEY and CDR2 as SVGAGI. V trimming: 5 bases; J trimming: 10 bases; junction bases outside the gene matches: 8. This CDR3 is 14 amino acids long. The CDR3: CASSPPGLAAEQFF. The CDR3 nucleotides read TGTGCCAGCAGTCCCCCCGGACTAGCGGCGGAGCAGTTCTTC.

The rearrangement links TRBV4-2 to TRBJ2-3; 14 bases fit TRBD2. Unmatched junction bases numbered 2, after V lost 1 base and J lost 2 bases. Germline V gives CDR1 LGHNA, CDR2 YNFKEQ. The CDR3 extends over 17 amino acids. CDR3 sequence: CASSQGLAGGDTDTQYF. The CDR3 DNA follows: TGTGCCAGCAGCCAAGGACTAGCGGGAGGGGACACAGATACGCAGTATTTT.

This sequence joins TRBV5-1 and TRBJ2-5; 7 nucleotides agree with TRBD1. CDR3 length: 14 amino acids. The germline gives CDR1 SGHRS, CDR2 YFSETQ. V was pared by 4 bases and J by 3 bases, with 6 bases of the junction left unmatched. CDR3 region: CASSQIQGKETQYF. In DNA, the CDR3 is TGCGCCAGCAGCCAAATACAGGGGAAAGAGACCCAGTACTTC.

This clone was recorded only once. The chain couples TRBV5-8 to TRBJ2-7, with 9 bases lining up with TRBD1. CDR1 is SGHTS, CDR2 YDEGEE, per germline. The V and J ends lost 4 bases and 3 bases, in that order; junction bases with no gene match: 5. CDR3 length: 14 amino acids. CDR3 bases: TGTGCCAGCAGCCGACAGGGGGATTACTACGAGCAGTACTTC. Translation: CASSRQGDYYEQYF.

The chain combines TRBV3-1 (or the pseudogene TRBV3-2) with TRBJ2-4; 10 bases line up with TRBD1. CDR1 LGHDT and CDR2 YNNKEL come from the germline V gene (reference sequence). The CDR3 spans 17 residues. V was clipped by 6 bases and J by 5 bases; unmatched bases: 13. This CDR3 is CASSPGQGIGIQNIQYF. Here the CDR3 DNA reads TGTGCCAGCAGTCCGGGACAGGGGATCGGAATTCAAAACATTCAGTACTTC.

This clone was counted between two and nine times. The gene calls are TRBV2 and TRBJ2-1; 9 bases agree with TRBD2. The CDR3 is made up of 14 amino acids. Germline values: CDR1 SNHLY, CDR2 FYNNEI. Unmatched junction bases numbered 9, after V lost 6 bases and J lost 9 bases. DNA of the CDR3: TGTGCCAGCAGGAAGGGACTAGCCCTCGGTGAGCAGTTCTTC. It translates to CASRKGLALGEQFF.

This sequence joins TRBV27 and TRBJ1-1, with a possible D match to TRBD1 (5 bases). The ends were cut back, 3 bases at V and 5 bases at J, with 10 bases in the middle. This CDR3 has 13 residues. CDR1 MNHEY and CDR2 SMNVEV come from the germline V gene (reference sequence). The CDR3, as DNA: TGTGCCAGCAGTTTTCTGGGGCGGACTGAAGCTTTCTTT. It yields the protein CASSFLGRTEAFF.

The chain recombines TRBV2 with TRBJ1-2; no firm D call. V was trimmed by 9 bases and J by 7 bases, leaving 9 bases between them. The CDR3 extends over 10 amino acids. Per the germline V gene, CDR1 is SNHLY and CDR2 is FYNNEI. The CDR3 sequence: CASGEGGYTF. The CDR3 DNA reads TGTGCCAGTGGAGAGGGTGGCTACACCTTC.

CDR3 protein: CASSSGGHNEQFF. Here the CDR3 DNA reads TGTGCCAGCAGCTCCGGTGGGCACAATGAGCAGTTCTTC. J is TRBJ2-1 and V is TRBV7-9; no reliable D call. The ends were cut back, 4 bases at V and 5 bases at J, with 9 bases in the middle. The germline CDR1 and CDR2 sequences are SEHNR and FQNEAQ (reference sequence). The CDR3 extends over 13 amino acids. The entire variable domain, with the rest obtained from reference TRBV7-9 and TRBJ2-1, is as follows: DTGVSQNPRHKITKRGQNVTFRCDPISEHNRLYWYRQTLGQGPEFLTYFQNEAQLEKSRLLSDRFSAERPKGSFSTLEIQRTEQGDSAMYLCASSSGGHNEQFFGPGTRLTVL.